One and the same sample provided the 9 T cell receptor beta chains below, sequenced in a study of cytomegalovirus exposure and HLA in healthy donors. The PCR had 60 Vbeta and 13 Jbeta primers. Profiling relied on immunoSEQ multiplex PCR, and the TCRdb table lists in-frame clones only, not all of them. The sample comprises about 130,000 clones, 60% to 75% of which are singletons, and 1.6% rests with the top ten. The specimen was PBMCs. The origin of the receptors is a human donor in good health.

Only one count was recorded for this clone. The chain couples TRBV7-2 to TRBJ2-2; 11 nucleotides match TRBD2. The germline V gene has CDR1 SGHTA and CDR2 FQGNSA. CDR3 length: 16 residues. V shed 4 bases, J shed 2 bases, and the junction held 3 bases outside the gene matches. This CDR3 is CASSSGLAANTGELFF. CDR3 in DNA: TGTGCCAGCAGCTCGGGACTAGCGGCCAACACCGGGGAGCTGTTTTTT.

The chain is built from TRBV2 and TRBJ2-7, with 11 bases that match TRBD2. CDR3 length: 15 amino acids. The V gene end was trimmed by 6 bases and the J gene end by 4 bases; junction bases not matched to a gene: 8. In germline, CDR1 is SNHLY, CDR2 FYNNEI. CDR3 in amino acids: CASRSSSGRMYEQYF. The CDR3 DNA reads as TGTGCCAGCAGATCATCTAGCGGGAGGATGTACGAGCAGTACTTC.

The table lists this clone with a few counts. The genes are TRBV19 and TRBJ2-7, with 10 bases identical to TRBD1. Germline values: CDR1 LNHDA, CDR2 SQIVND (reference sequence). CDR3 length equals 12 residues. V lost 6 bases to trimming and J lost 4 bases; unmatched junction nucleotides: 0. This chain's CDR3 is CASRGQGYEQYF. CDR3 sequence (DNA): TGTGCCAGTAGGGGACAGGGGTACGAGCAGTACTTC.

This clone has more than one count but fewer than ten. This sequence joins TRBV29-1 and TRBJ2-5; tentatively, D is TRBD1 (5 bases). CDR3 length: 12 amino acids. V lost 7 bases and J 5 bases, leaving 14 bases between the germline ends. Germline assignment: CDR1 SQVTM and CDR2 ANQGSEA. The CDR3 DNA follows: TGCAGCGAGATAGACAGTAGGGAGACCCAGTACTTC. Its protein is CSEIDSRETQYF.

This chain joins TRBV28 and TRBJ2-7; possibly TRBD1 for D (6 bases). Germline V gene sequence: CDR1 MDHEN, CDR2 SYDVKM. The CDR3 runs to 13 residues. V was cut by 6 bases and J by 2 bases, with 11 bases left in between. CDR3 sequence reads: CASRSQGPYEQYF. The CDR3 region has the DNA TGTGCCAGCAGGTCACAGGGCCCCTACGAGCAGTACTTC.

The chain joins TRBV9 to TRBJ2-5, with 8 bases lining up with TRBD1. With 6 bases clipped from V and 5 bases from J, the junction kept 9 bases outside the gene matches. The V gene's germline CDR1 is SGDLS and CDR2 YYNGEE. This CDR3 is built from 14 residues. Here the CDR3 DNA reads TGTGCCAGCAACCGAGCAGGGGGCGAGGAGACCCAGTACTTC. It specifies CASNRAGGEETQYF.

About this clone itself: One end of the junction varies from germline; a read error may be responsible. This chain joins TRBV5-6 and TRBJ2-7; TRBD2 matches at 7 bases. The germline gives CDR1 SGHDT, CDR2 YYEEEE. The CDR3 is 15 residues long. Written as DNA, the CDR3 is TGTGCCGGCAGCTTGGGGTTAGCGGGTACCTACGAGCAGTACTTC. Encoded protein: CAGSLGLAGTYEQYF.

The chain joins TRBV9 to TRBJ1-1; a possible D gene is TRBD1 (5 bases). Germline CDR1 SGDLS, CDR2 YYNGEE. Trimming left V 3 bases short and J 6 bases short, with 15 bases between. The CDR3 covers 14 residues. The CDR3 DNA follows: TGTGCCAGCAGCGCTCATCAGGGAAAGGCTGAAGCTTTCTTT. It specifies CASSAHQGKAEAFF.

The V call is TRBV28, the J call TRBJ2-2; the D gene is possibly TRBD1 (6 bases). CDR3 length: 16 amino acids. Trimming stripped 1 base from V and 6 bases from J, with 15 bases between. Looked up from germline, CDR1 is MDHEN and CDR2 is SYDVKM. CDR3 sequence: CASSLSGAGHSGELFF. In DNA, the CDR3 is TGTGCCAGCAGTTTATCAGGGGCCGGCCATTCCGGGGAGCTGTTTTTT.